This T cell receptor beta chain is from a study of blood T cell repertoires in COVID-19. At the level of the study: The samples span acute and convalescent COVID-19 from the United States, Italy and Spain. Nucleic acid was either cDNA or gDNA, and it came from T cells, B-cell-depleted T cells, or PBMCs.

How the authors handled the data: For nucleated cells, counts were estimated from reference gene primer amplification. Profiling relied on immunoSEQ multiplex PCR, and the TCRdb table lists in-frame clones only, not all of them. V and J calls and clone size follow that table, whereas D and trimming were derived from the DNA. The sample records around 140,000 clones, 75% to 90% being singletons. Germline V gives CDR1 GTSNPN, CDR2 SVGIG (reference sequence). V was shortened by 5 bases and J by 3 bases, with 7 bases between the two germline ends. The CDR3 spans 11 residues. V and J are TRBV30 and TRBJ1-1, with D possibly TRBD1 on 5 matching bases. Sequenced input: peripheral blood. The sequence derives from a man in his fifties or sixties with active or convalescent COVID-19. CDR3 protein: CAWGRDTEAFF. The CDR3 region has the DNA TGTGCCTGGGGCAGGGACACTGAAGCTTTCTTT.